These 8 T cell receptor beta chains originate from one sample sequenced in a study of siplizumab effects on memory and regulatory T cells. Sequencing used immunoSEQ multiplex PCR; TCRdb keeps in-frame clones, though not all of them. The table records roughly 40,000 clones, around 89% of them present only once. Sequencing was carried out using naive CD4+ T cells sorted from blood. These receptors came from a human donor in good health.

The rearrangement uses TRBV7-6 and TRBJ2-1, with D unresolved. V was pared by 5 bases and J by 1 base, with 15 bases between. CDR1 and CDR2 (germline): SGHVS, FNYEAQ. The CDR3 totals 16 residues. CDR3 sequence: CASSPQAPWSYNEQFF. Written as DNA, the CDR3 is TGTGCCAGCAGCCCTCAGGCCCCTTGGTCCTACAATGAGCAGTTCTTC.

This chain joins TRBV19 and TRBJ2-1; 8 bases line up with TRBD2. There are 16 residues in the CDR3. Unmatched junction bases numbered 10, after V lost 1 base and J lost 8 bases. CDR1 is LNHDA and CDR2 is SQIVND in the germline V gene (reference sequence). The CDR3, as DNA: TGTGCCAGTAGTATAGTCCCAGCGGGAGTCGGCTATGAGCAGTTCTTC. It encodes CASSIVPAGVGYEQFF.

Comments on this clone: This CDR3 is also generated by other DNA sequences in the sample. V is TRBV18 and J is TRBJ1-1; tentative D call: TRBD1 (5 bases). Germline-derived CDR1 and CDR2 are KGHSH and LQKENI. This CDR3 contains 13 residues. Trimming cost V 3 bases and J 1 base, with 6 bases left between them. The CDR3 reads CASSPTANTEAFF. DNA for the CDR3: TGTGCCAGCTCACCGACAGCGAACACTGAAGCTTTCTTT.

In its sample, this clone was seen a few times. The CDR3 region is CASGREGGNGNQPQHF. The CDR3 DNA reads TGTGCCAGTGGGCGAGAGGGGGGTAATGGCAATCAGCCCCAGCATTTT. J is TRBJ1-5 and V is TRBV19; a weak D match, TRBD1 (6 bases). Trimming stripped 8 bases from V and 2 bases from J, with 19 bases between. This CDR3 is 16 amino acids long. Germline CDR1 LNHDA, CDR2 SQIVND (reference sequence).

The rearrangement uses TRBV7-8 and TRBJ1-6; D is perhaps TRBD1 (5 bases). The CDR3 is 16 residues long. V shed 2 bases and J shed 3 bases, with 11 bases lying between them. Germline assignment: CDR1 SGHVS and CDR2 FQNEAQ. CDR3 sequence reads: CASSLPRQFYNSPLHF. The CDR3 DNA reads as TGTGCCAGCAGCTTACCCCGACAGTTCTATAATTCACCCCTCCACTTT.

The V gene is TRBV5-6, the J gene TRBJ2-3, with 8 bases identical to TRBD1. Germline-derived CDR1 and CDR2 are SGHDT and YYEEEE. V gave up 1 base and J gave up 5 bases; unmatched junction bases: 12. CDR3 length equals 17 residues. The DNA for the CDR3 is TGTGCCAGCAGCTTGTCAGGAGGGGCAGGGGGCGTAGATACGCAGTATTTT. Protein sequence: CASSLSGGAGGVDTQYF. The whole variable domain, remainder taken from reference TRBV5-6 and TRBJ2-3, is DAGVTQSPTHLIKTRGQQVTLRCSPKSGHDTVSWYQQALGQGPQFIFQYYEEEERQRGNFPDRFSGHQFPNYSSELNVNALLLGDSALYLCASSLSGGAGGVDTQYFGPGTRLTVL.

The chain joins TRBV7-3 to TRBJ2-1; TRBD2 matches at 10 bases. Germline V gene lookup returns CDR1 SGHTA and CDR2 FQGTGA. The CDR3 length is 16 residues. V lost 5 bases to trimming and J lost 6 bases; unmatched junction nucleotides: 10. The CDR3 nucleotides are TGTGCCAGCAGCCGGCGATCTAGCGGGAGCCTCAATGAGCAGTTCTTC. Residues: CASSRRSSGSLNEQFF. The full variable domain, rest sourced from reference TRBV7-3 and TRBJ2-1, is GAGVSQTPSNKVTEKGKYVELRCDPISGHTALYWYRQSLGQGPEFLIYFQGTGAADDSGLPNDRFFAVRPEGSVSTLKIQRTERGDSAVYLCASSRRSSGSLNEQFFGPGTRLTVL.

V and J are TRBV7-9 and TRBJ2-1, with a possible D match to TRBD1 (5 bases). Germline CDR1 reads SEHNR; CDR2 reads FQNEAQ (reference sequence). V was trimmed by 5 bases and J by 8 bases, leaving 13 bases between them. The CDR3 consists of 13 residues. The CDR3 reads CASSKAGWHEQFF. Written as DNA, the CDR3 is TGTGCCAGCAGCAAAGCAGGGTGGCATGAGCAGTTCTTC.